This entry lists 13 T cell receptor beta chains sequenced from one sample in a study of cytomegalovirus exposure and HLA in healthy donors. Researchers ran the PCR with 60 Vbeta and 13 Jbeta primers. Data came from immunoSEQ multiplex PCR; TCRdb stores just in-frame clones and leaves some out. This sample has roughly 120,000 clones, with roughly 79% found just once. The sequenced sample consisted of PBMCs. The receptors here all came from a woman aged 25 to 39 in good health and CMV-seronegative.

This clone was picked up one time. The chain recombines TRBV5-1 with TRBJ2-1, with TRBD2 matching 12 bases. This CDR3 has 15 residues. Germline V gives CDR1 SGHRS, CDR2 YFSETQ. V shed 6 bases and J 8 bases; nucleotides not matched to a gene: 9. The CDR3 region has the DNA TGCGCCAGCACCCTAGCGGGAGGGAAGGTGGATGAGCAGTTCTTC. This encodes CASTLAGGKVDEQFF.

The sample holds one count of this clone. The chain is built from TRBV7-8 and TRBJ2-1, with 7 nucleotides matching TRBD2. Germline V gene sequence: CDR1 SGHVS, CDR2 FQNEAQ. This CDR3 has 15 amino acids. V trimming: 3 bases; J trimming: 8 bases; junction bases outside the gene matches: 10. The CDR3 loop reads CASSFSRRELHEQFF. The DNA for the CDR3 is TGTGCCAGCAGCTTTTCCCGGCGGGAGCTCCATGAGCAGTTCTTC.

With respect to this clone: A read error may account for a junction end that differs from germline. This chain links TRBV7-9 with TRBJ2-4; no clear D. This CDR3 has 18 residues. Germline V gene data show CDR1 as SEHNR and CDR2 as FQNEAQ (reference sequence). The CDR3 DNA reads as TGTTCCAGCAGACCGTGGGCCCCAGGTGTCCTAGCCAAAAACATTCAGTACTTC. Residues: CSSRPWAPGVLAKNIQYF.

This sequence joins TRBV19 and TRBJ2-2; no firm D call. The germline V gene has CDR1 LNHDA and CDR2 SQIVND (reference sequence). This CDR3 spans 11 amino acids. V was pared by 10 bases and J by 2 bases, with 5 bases between. CDR3 sequence reads: CATKNTGELFF. For the CDR3, the DNA is TGTGCCACCAAAAACACCGGGGAGCTGTTTTTT.

The chain carries TRBV5-6 and TRBJ1-2; D gene uncertain. Germline lookup yields CDR1 SGHDT and CDR2 YYEEEE. The CDR3 has 13 amino acids. The V and J ends lost 0 bases and 1 base respectively, with 4 bases between them. CDR3 nucleotides: TGTGCCAGCAGCTTGGGGCATAACTATGGCTACACCTTC. It specifies CASSLGHNYGYTF.

V usage is TRBV5-1 and J usage is TRBJ2-1; TRBD1 might be the D (9 bases). The CDR3 has 15 residues. Germline CDR1 reads SGHRS; CDR2 reads YFSETQ. The V and J ends lost 3 bases and 8 bases respectively, with 18 bases between them. The CDR3 is CASSSGGTGPYEQFF. The CDR3 coding sequence is TGCGCCAGCAGCTCGGGGGGGACAGGGCCTTATGAGCAGTTCTTC.

The rearrangement uses TRBV6-1 and TRBJ1-2, with D perhaps matching TRBD1 (5 bases). The CDR3 consists of 14 residues. CDR1 is MNHNS, CDR2 SASEGT, per germline. The V gene lost 7 bases and the J gene lost 2 bases, with 14 bases spanning the gap. CDR3 amino acids: CASNPTGENYGYTF. DNA for the CDR3: TGTGCCAGCAACCCCACGGGGGAGAACTATGGCTACACCTTC.

This chain joins TRBV12-5 and TRBJ2-3; TRBD2 might be the D (6 bases). CDR3 length: 16 residues. The V end lost 1 base, the J end lost 1 base, and 12 bases lay between the germline ends. The germline gives CDR1 LGHNT, CDR2 FRNRAP. CDR3 residues: CASGLDGASGTDTQYF. The CDR3 DNA reads as TGTGCTAGTGGTTTGGACGGGGCTAGCGGCACAGATACGCAGTATTTT.

This chain links TRBV29-1 with TRBJ2-5; 8 bases are a match to TRBD2. Looked up from germline, CDR1 is SQVTM and CDR2 is ANQGSEA. The CDR3 contains 15 residues. With V trimmed by 7 bases and J by 5 bases, 15 bases remained unmatched. The CDR3 protein is CSACPGTGRAETQYF. In DNA form, the CDR3 reads TGCAGCGCCTGCCCGGGGACCGGGAGGGCCGAGACCCAGTACTTC.

V gene TRBV9 combines with J gene TRBJ1-2; 7 bases line up with TRBD1. Germline trimming cut 3 bases from V and 8 bases from J; bases unmatched to any gene: 4. From germline, CDR1 is SGDLS and CDR2 YYNGEE. CDR3 length: 12 residues. The CDR3 DNA follows: TGTGCCAGCAGCGCCTCAGGGGGAGGCTACACCTTC. This translates into CASSASGGGYTF.

This sequence joins TRBV5-1 and TRBJ1-1; the match to TRBD1 covers 7 bases. The V gene's germline CDR1 is SGHRS and CDR2 YFSETQ. The V segment lost 1 base and the J segment 7 bases; nucleotides outside the gene matches: 7. The CDR3 has 14 amino acids. This chain's CDR3 is CASSLWGQRDEAFF. DNA for the CDR3: TGCGCCAGCAGCTTGTGGGGACAGAGGGATGAAGCTTTCTTT.

The J gene is TRBJ2-7, the V gene TRBV6-5; D remains ambiguous. V was clipped by 3 bases and J by 5 bases, with 17 bases between them. The CDR3 has 15 residues. Looked up from germline, CDR1 is MNHEY and CDR2 is SVGAGI. The CDR3 DNA reads as TGTGCCAGCAGTTATGGTAACTCCGGTAGAGACGAGCAGTACTTC. It encodes CASSYGNSGRDEQYF.

The chain recombines TRBV5-4 with TRBJ1-3; D gene ambiguous. V shed 0 bases and J shed 2 bases, with 9 bases lying between them. The germline V gene has CDR1 SGHNT and CDR2 YYREEE (reference sequence). The CDR3 runs 15 residues. The DNA of the CDR3 is TGTGCCAGCAGCTTGGAGCCAGGAACTGGAAACACCATATATTTT. Residues: CASSLEPGTGNTIYF.